Listed here are 17 T cell receptor beta chains from one sample, sequenced in a study of T cell responses to AZD1222 COVID-19 vaccine. The assay was immunoSEQ multiplex PCR, and TCRdb's table has in-frame clones only and misses some. The sample consists of around 100,000 clones, around 89% of them appearing once. The sequencing here drew on peripheral blood, taken on day 0 of AZD1222 vaccination. These receptors were collected from an adult in good health.

This sequence joins TRBV9 and TRBJ2-7, with 10 bases lining up with TRBD2. Germline values: CDR1 SGDLS, CDR2 YYNGEE. V lost 0 bases to trimming and J lost 4 bases; unmatched junction nucleotides: 4. The CDR3 runs to 15 residues. The CDR3 DNA follows: TGTGCCAGCAGCGTAGCCGGGACTAGCGTGTACGAGCAGTACTTC. Protein product: CASSVAGTSVYEQYF. Full variable domain (rest looked up from reference TRBV9 and TRBJ2-7): DSGVTQTPKHLITATGQRVTLRCSPRSGDLSVYWYQQSLDQGLQFLIQYYNGEERAKGNILERFSAQQFPDLHSELNLSSLELGDSALYFCASSVAGTSVYEQYFGPGTRLTVT.

J is TRBJ2-7 and V is TRBV27; 14 bases agree with TRBD2. Trimming cost V 5 bases and J 6 bases; bases outside gene matches: 3. Germline values: CDR1 MNHEY, CDR2 SMNVEV (reference sequence). The CDR3 runs 14 residues. The CDR3 DNA reads as TGTGCCAGCAGTGGGACTAGCGGGAGCTTCGAGCAGTACTTC. This encodes CASSGTSGSFEQYF.

This chain uses TRBV29-1 with TRBJ1-1; D not certain. The CDR3 sequence is 12 residues long. Germline V CDR1 and CDR2: SQVTM, ANQGSEA. V was pared by 5 bases and J by 0 bases, with 7 bases between. CDR3 bases: TGCAGCGTTTTCCTTCTGAACACTGAAGCTTTCTTT. This gives the protein CSVFLLNTEAFF.

The sample holds a few counts of this clone. This chain connects TRBV5-5 to TRBJ1-2; D is undetermined. Germline V gene sequence: CDR1 SGHKS, CDR2 YYEKEE (reference sequence). CDR3 length: 12 residues. V lost 2 bases to trimming and J lost 7 bases, with 9 bases between them. CDR3 sequence: CASSFGLTGYTF. The CDR3 bases are TGTGCCAGCAGCTTCGGACTTACTGGCTACACCTTC.

The genes are TRBV30 and TRBJ2-3, with a tentative D call TRBD1 (6 bases). Germline V gene lookup returns CDR1 GTSNPN and CDR2 SVGIG (reference sequence). V was trimmed by 3 bases and J by 1 base, leaving 11 bases between them. This CDR3 spans 14 amino acids. This chain's CDR3 is CAWRGHRGTDTQYF. The DNA of the CDR3 is TGTGCCTGGAGGGGACACAGGGGCACAGATACGCAGTATTTT.

This chain joins TRBV10-1 and TRBJ2-2; the D gene is possibly TRBD2 (5 bases). Germline V CDR1 and CDR2: WNHNN, SYGVQD (reference sequence). V dropped 8 bases and J dropped 2 bases, with 18 bases sitting between them. The CDR3 contains 16 residues. As DNA, the CDR3 is TGCGCCAGCCCAGTACCTGGACTCCTAAACACCGGGGAGCTGTTTTTT. This sequence encodes CASPVPGLLNTGELFF.

CDR3 protein: CASSQVRGQRYF. The CDR3 DNA reads as TGCGCCAGCAGCCAAGTCCGGGGACAGCGGTACTTC. The chain employs TRBV4-1 and TRBJ2-7; 7 nucleotides align to TRBD1. Germline CDR1 MGHRA, CDR2 YSYEKL. The CDR3 extends over 12 amino acids. V lost 1 base, J lost 12 bases, and 6 bases stayed unmatched.

The chain carries TRBV6-2 or TRBV6-3 and TRBJ2-3; D is perhaps TRBD2 (6 bases). The length of the CDR3 is 16 residues. V gave up 2 bases and J gave up 3 bases, with 15 bases separating them. The V gene's germline CDR1 is MNHEY and CDR2 SVGEGT. DNA of the CDR3: TGTGCCAGCAGTTACCCACCGGGAGTGGGGACAGATACGCAGTATTTT. Protein product: CASSYPPGVGTDTQYF.

This sequence joins TRBV28 and TRBJ2-6; perhaps TRBD1 as D (6 bases). In germline, CDR1 is MDHEN, CDR2 SYDVKM. Trimming left V 6 bases short and J 0 bases short, with 12 bases between. The CDR3 totals 16 residues. The CDR3 DNA reads as TGTGCCAGCAGGGCTCAGGGGAGCTCTGGGGCCAACGTCCTGACTTTC. This translates into CASRAQGSSGANVLTF.

The V call is TRBV6-2 or TRBV6-3, the J call TRBJ2-7; D not resolved. CDR1 is MNHEY, CDR2 SVGEGT, per germline. The CDR3 runs 11 residues. Between the trimmed V and J ends, which lost 5 bases and 4 bases, there was a span of 6 bases. The CDR3, as DNA: TGTGCCAGCAGTGACACATACGAGCAGTACTTC. Amino acid sequence: CASSDTYEQYF.

The chain has TRBV2 and TRBJ1-1, with a possible D match to TRBD1 (5 bases). Trimming took off 1 base at V and 4 bases at J, with 10 bases between the two ends. Germline loops: CDR1 SNHLY, CDR2 FYNNEI. This CDR3 has 14 residues. The CDR3 spells CASSEVGGITEAFF. The CDR3 DNA follows: TGTGCCAGCAGTGAAGTTGGGGGGATCACTGAAGCTTTCTTT.

The chain carries TRBV30 and TRBJ2-7; TRBD2 aligns across 8 bases. Looked up from germline, CDR1 is GTSNPN and CDR2 is SVGIG (reference sequence). V trimming: 0 bases; J trimming: 6 bases; junction bases outside the gene matches: 10. The CDR3 runs to 15 residues. The CDR3 spells CAWSVSLGLGAEQYF. The CDR3 nucleotides are TGTGCCTGGAGTGTCAGTTTGGGACTAGGCGCCGAGCAGTACTTC.

This chain uses TRBV27 with TRBJ2-1; perhaps TRBD1 as D (6 bases). Germline lookup yields CDR1 MNHEY and CDR2 SMNVEV (reference sequence). The CDR3 loop spans 15 amino acids. Trimming pared 5 bases from V and 0 bases from J, leaving 11 bases between. The CDR3 is CASSIGQSSYNEQFF. DNA for the CDR3: TGTGCCAGCAGTATCGGACAGAGCTCCTACAATGAGCAGTTCTTC.

The J gene is TRBJ2-1, the V gene TRBV7-2, with D perhaps TRBD1 (5 bases). The germline V and J ends were trimmed by 3 bases and 5 bases, with 20 bases remaining between them. The CDR3 runs 17 residues. Germline values: CDR1 SGHTA, CDR2 FQGNSA. The DNA for the CDR3 is TGTGCCAGCAGCTTTAGACCAGGGTTAAGGGGTAACAATGAGCAGTTCTTC. Protein: CASSFRPGLRGNNEQFF. Variable domain in full (rest from reference TRBV7-2 and TRBJ2-1): GAGVSQSPSNKVTEKGKDVELRCDPISGHTALYWYRQSLGQGLEFLIYFQGNSAPDKSGLPSDRFSAERTGGSVSTLTIQRTQQEDSAVYLCASSFRPGLRGNNEQFFGPGTRLTVL.

This clone was counted between two and nine times. The rearrangement links TRBV27 to TRBJ2-1; 8 bases are a match to TRBD1. Germline CDR1 reads MNHEY; CDR2 reads SMNVEV (reference sequence). Losses at the gene ends were 4 bases for V and 9 bases for J; bases not matched to a gene: 5. The CDR3 runs to 13 residues. The DNA of the CDR3 is TGTGCCAGCAGTTCTACAGGGGGTTTTGAGCAGTTCTTC. This codes for CASSSTGGFEQFF.

CDR3 coding DNA: TGTGCCAGCAGTAGCGGACAGTACAATGAGCAGTTCTTC. As protein: CASSSGQYNEQFF. The rearrangement uses TRBV6-5 and TRBJ2-1, with D perhaps TRBD1 (6 bases). CDR1 and CDR2 from the germline V gene are MNHEY and SVGAGI. V was trimmed by 5 bases and J by 4 bases, leaving 9 bases between them. The CDR3 has 13 residues.

This chain uses TRBV29-1 with TRBJ2-2, with 7 positions matching TRBD1. CDR3 size: 14 residues. Germline V lookup: CDR1 SQVTM, CDR2 ANQGSEA. The junction had 5 bases not matched to a gene; V was cut back by 6 bases and J by 1 base. CDR3 sequence reads: CSVRTGGNTGELFF. The CDR3 nucleotides are TGCAGCGTGAGGACAGGAGGGAACACCGGGGAGCTGTTTTTT.